This T cell receptor (beta chain) was recorded in a study of blood T cell repertoires in COVID-19. Study context: Donors in the United States, Italy and Spain gave samples during acute or convalescent COVID-19. In each case, the material was cDNA or gDNA derived from T cells, B-cell-depleted T cells, or PBMCs.

From germline, CDR1 is LGHDT and CDR2 YNNKEL (reference sequence). The length of the CDR3 is 16 residues. Trimming removed 4 bases from V and 0 bases from J, with 14 bases in between. Original processing notes: Amplification of reference gene primers was used by the study to estimate nucleated cell counts. The protocol was immunoSEQ multiplex PCR, while the TCRdb copy is restricted to in-frame clones and leaves out a portion. V, J and clone size are those of that table, while D and trimming were read from the DNA. This table holds more than 95,000 clones, 85% found once. This sequence was found in a woman at least 80 years old with acute or convalescent COVID-19. Sequencing was performed on peripheral blood. This chain joins TRBV3-1 (or the pseudogene TRBV3-2) and TRBJ2-3, with D possibly matching TRBD2 (5 bases). The DNA of the CDR3 is TGTGCCAGCAGCCGAGGGAAAGGAACTAGCACAGATACGCAGTATTTT. Protein sequence: CASSRGKGTSTDTQYF.